This entry features one TCR beta chain sequence. Its antigen is not identified. The assay was immunoSEQ multiplex PCR, and TCRdb's table has in-frame clones only and misses some. The sample includes about 200,000 clones, over 85% seen only once; the top ten take 3.5% to 4%. The CDR3 sequence is 13 residues long. Germline loops: CDR1 MNHEY, CDR2 SVGAGI. The V end was cut by 6 bases, the J end by 6 bases, with 11 bases between. The sample is drawn from a study of T cell responses to AZD1222 COVID-19 vaccine. Study-wide results and limits: Only a handful of AZD1222 recipients were seropositive at baseline. Clonal diversity was possibly underestimated, and the donors were mostly white British, with more females.

The TCR was taken from an adult who received the MenACWY meningococcal vaccine as a control. The chain carries TRBV6-5 and TRBJ2-2; D may be TRBD1 or TRBD2 (6 bases each). This material consisted of peripheral blood, taken 28 days after the second dose of the MenACWY control vaccine. In nucleotides, the CDR3 is TGTGCCAGCAGCCTGAGGGGGGCCGGGGAGCTGTTTTTT. As protein: CASSLRGAGELFF.